The present entry profiles one T cell receptor beta chain with its context. Its target is not known. Amplification targeted TCR beta CDR3 regions from RNA transcripts. TCR CDR3 regions were first amplified by RT-PCR with HTBI primers. From the multiplex PCR reads, TCRdb called clonotypes with MiXCR, one entry per CDR3 protein. The sample holds a few hundred thousand distinct CDR3 sequences, about 16% seen once. The sample comes from a study of T cells in Graves' hyperthyroidism and ophthalmopathy. Points from the study as a whole: Blood also showed most of the thyroid clonotypes that were expanded above 0.001. A 13 V-J signature model discriminated ophthalmopathy versus stable hyperthyroidism.

V was clipped by 3 bases and J by 6 bases; unmatched bases: 8. The CDR3 sequence is 15 residues long. Germline lookup yields CDR1 GTSNPN and CDR2 SVGIG (reference sequence). The clonotype comes from a woman in her forties with Graves' ophthalmopathy. Sequencing was carried out using blood. The chain links TRBV30 to TRBJ2-7; 13 bases agree with TRBD2. The CDR3 sequence: CAWSQIGLAGVEQYF. The CDR3 DNA is TGTGCCTGGAGCCAAATAGGACTAGCGGGAGTCGAGCAGTACTTC.